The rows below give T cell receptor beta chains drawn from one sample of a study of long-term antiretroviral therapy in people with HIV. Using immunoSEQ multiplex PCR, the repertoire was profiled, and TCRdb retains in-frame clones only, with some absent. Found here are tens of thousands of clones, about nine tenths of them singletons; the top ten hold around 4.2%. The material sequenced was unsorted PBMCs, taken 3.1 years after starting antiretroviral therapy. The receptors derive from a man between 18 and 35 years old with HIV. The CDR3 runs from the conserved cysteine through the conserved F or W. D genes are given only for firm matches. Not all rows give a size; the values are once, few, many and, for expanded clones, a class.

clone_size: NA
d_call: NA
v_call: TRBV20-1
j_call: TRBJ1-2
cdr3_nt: TGCAGTGCTGGCCGCAAAGACGGCTACACCTTC
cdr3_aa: CSAGRKDGYTF

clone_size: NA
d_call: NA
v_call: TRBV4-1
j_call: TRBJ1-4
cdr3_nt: TGCGCCAGCAGCCATCCGGTAGAAAAACTGTTTTTT
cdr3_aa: CASSHPVEKLFF

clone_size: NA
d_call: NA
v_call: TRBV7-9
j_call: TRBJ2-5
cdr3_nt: TGTGCCAGCAGCCGACGGAACCAAGAGACCCAGTACTTC
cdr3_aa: CASSRRNQETQYF

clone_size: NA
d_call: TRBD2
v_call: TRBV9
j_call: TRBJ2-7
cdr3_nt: TGTGCCAGCAGCGTCGGGGGGGGGCCTTACGAGCAGTACTTC
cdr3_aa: CASSVGGGPYEQYF

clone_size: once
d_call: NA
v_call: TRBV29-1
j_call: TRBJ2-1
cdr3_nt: TGCAGCGTTGAAGATCAGAGTAGGACAAACTACAATGAGCAGTTCTTC
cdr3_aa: CSVEDQSRTNYNEQFF

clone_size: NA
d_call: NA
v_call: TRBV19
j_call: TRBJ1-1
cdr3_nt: TGTGCCAGTAGTATAAAGGCAGGGCCGGCCACTGAAGCTTTCTTT
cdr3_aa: CASSIKAGPATEAFF

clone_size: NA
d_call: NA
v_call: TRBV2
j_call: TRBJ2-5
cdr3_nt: TGTGCCAGCAGAATGGGGACCCAGTACTTC
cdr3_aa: CASRMGTQYF

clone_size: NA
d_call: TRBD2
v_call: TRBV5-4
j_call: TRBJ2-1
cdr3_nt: TGTGCCATCCCGGGACTAGCGGGGGGGAGCTCCTACAATGAGCAGTTCTTC
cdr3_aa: CAIPGLAGGSSYNEQFF

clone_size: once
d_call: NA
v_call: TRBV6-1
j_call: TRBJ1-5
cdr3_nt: TGTGCCAGCAGTGAAACCCCAGATCAGTCGCCCCAGCATTTT
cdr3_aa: CASSETPDQSPQHF

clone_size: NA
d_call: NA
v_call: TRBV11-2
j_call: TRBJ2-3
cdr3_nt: TGTGCCAGCAGCTTAGGAGCGGGCCCTAGCACAGATACGCAGTATTTT
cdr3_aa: CASSLGAGPSTDTQYF

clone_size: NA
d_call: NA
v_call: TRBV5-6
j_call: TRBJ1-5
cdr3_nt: TGTGCCAGCAGCTCCGGTGGTACGAAGCCCCAGCATTTT
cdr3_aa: CASSSGGTKPQHF

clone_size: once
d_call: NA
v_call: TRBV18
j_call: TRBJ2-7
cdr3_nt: TGTGCCAGCTCACCACTGAAGGGGCCCCTAGGGATCCTAACCTCCGAGCAGTACTTC
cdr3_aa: CASSPLKGPLGILTSEQYF

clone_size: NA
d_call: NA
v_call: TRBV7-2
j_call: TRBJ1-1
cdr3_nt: TGTGCCAGCAGCTTAGAGAGGGGGACGACTGAAGCTTTCTTT
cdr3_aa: CASSLERGTTEAFF

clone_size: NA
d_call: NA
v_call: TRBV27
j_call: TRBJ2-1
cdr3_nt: TGTGCCAGCAGTTGGGACTTGAGCTCCTACAATGAGCAGTTCTTC
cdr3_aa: CASSWDLSSYNEQFF

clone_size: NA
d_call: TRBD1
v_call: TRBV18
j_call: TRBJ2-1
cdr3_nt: TGTGCCACCGAAGGGACAGGGGCTAAGGATGAGCAGTTCTTC
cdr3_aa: CATEGTGAKDEQFF

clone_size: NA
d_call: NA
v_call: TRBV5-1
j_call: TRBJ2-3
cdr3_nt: TGCGCCAGCACGTCGGGACCTCCCACAGATACGCAGTATTTT
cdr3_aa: CASTSGPPTDTQYF

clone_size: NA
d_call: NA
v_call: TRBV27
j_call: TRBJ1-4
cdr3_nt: TGTGCCAGCGGCGAAACAGGGTTCTCCGATGAAAAACTGTTTTTT
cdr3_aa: CASGETGFSDEKLFF

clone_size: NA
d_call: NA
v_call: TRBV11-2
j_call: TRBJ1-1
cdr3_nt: TGTGCCAGCAGCTCCAGGACCAACACTGAAGCTTTCTTT
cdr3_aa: CASSSRTNTEAFF

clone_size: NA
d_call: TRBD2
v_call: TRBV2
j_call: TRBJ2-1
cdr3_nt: TGTGCCAGCAATTTGGGACTAGGAGAGGTCCCTTACAATGAGCAGTTCTTC
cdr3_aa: CASNLGLGEVPYNEQFF

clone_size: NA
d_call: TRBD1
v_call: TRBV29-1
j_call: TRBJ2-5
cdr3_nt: TGCAGCGTTAATAGGGGGACAGGGCATGTGGAGACCCAGTACTTC
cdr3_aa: CSVNRGTGHVETQYF

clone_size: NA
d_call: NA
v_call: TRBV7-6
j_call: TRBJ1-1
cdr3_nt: TGTGCCAGCAGCTTAGGGGGTGGAACTGAAGCTTTCTTT
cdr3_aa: CASSLGGGTEAFF

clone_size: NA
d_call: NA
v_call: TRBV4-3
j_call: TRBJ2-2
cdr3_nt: TGCGCCAGCAGCCACGAGGGCCTGGCCGGGGAGCTGTTTTTT
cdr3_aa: CASSHEGLAGELFF

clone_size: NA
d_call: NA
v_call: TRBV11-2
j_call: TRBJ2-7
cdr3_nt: TGTGCCAGCAGCTTAGATCCCGGGGAGCAGTACTTC
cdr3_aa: CASSLDPGEQYF

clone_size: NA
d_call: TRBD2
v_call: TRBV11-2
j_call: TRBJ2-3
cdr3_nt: TGTGCCAGCAGCGCTAGGGCTAGCGGTACCACAGATACGCAGTATTTT
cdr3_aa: CASSARASGTTDTQYF

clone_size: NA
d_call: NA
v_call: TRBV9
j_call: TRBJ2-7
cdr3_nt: TGTGCCAGCAGCGCCGGGGACTCTCGTCGCGAGCAGTACTTC
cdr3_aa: CASSAGDSRREQYF

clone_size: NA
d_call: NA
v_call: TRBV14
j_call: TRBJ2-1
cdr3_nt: TGTGCCAGCAGCCAAGATGGACGGAGTGAGCAGTTCTTC
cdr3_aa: CASSQDGRSEQFF

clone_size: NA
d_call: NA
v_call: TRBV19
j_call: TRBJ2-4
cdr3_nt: TGTGCCAGTACCCCCGGCATGAAATGGTTGGCCAAAAACATTCAGTACTTC
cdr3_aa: CASTPGMKWLAKNIQYF

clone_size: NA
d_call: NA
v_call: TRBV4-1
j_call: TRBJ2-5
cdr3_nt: TGCGCCAGCAGCCAAGATGCCCCAACGCAAGAGACCCAGTACTTC
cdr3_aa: CASSQDAPTQETQYF

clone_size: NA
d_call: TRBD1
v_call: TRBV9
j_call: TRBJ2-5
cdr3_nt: TGTGCCGGCTCGACAGGGCCGGGGGAGACCCAGTACTTC
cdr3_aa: CAGSTGPGETQYF

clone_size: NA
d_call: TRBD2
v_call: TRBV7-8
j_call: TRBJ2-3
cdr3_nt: TGTGCCAGCAGCAGGAGCCCGGGACTAGCAGAGTCTAGCACAGATACGCAGTATTTT
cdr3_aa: CASSRSPGLAESSTDTQYF

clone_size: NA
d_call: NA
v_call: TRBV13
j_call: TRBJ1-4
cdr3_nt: TGTGCCAGCAGCCTCTCCAATGAAAAACTGTTTTTT
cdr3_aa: CASSLSNEKLFF